This TCR beta chain was sequenced during a study of T-cell memory formation after mild COVID-19 (dated by TCRdb to 2020 to 2023). Study-level background: TCR sequence clusters from the two donors were found to be largely donor specific. T-cell clones expanding and contracting after mild COVID-19 in a couple of donors were tracked by longitudinal TCRalpha and TCRbeta repertoire sequencing. The cohort comprised two young, previously healthy adult volunteers, one female and one male. Overall study outcomes, separate from this receptor: Balanced CD4/CD8 phenotypes were observed for clones contracting from day 15 to 85, whereas a bias towards CD4+ was observed for a second wave of clones expanding from day 15 to 37. The detection of some responding clones in pre-infection memory suggests that pre-existing cross-reactive memory T cells joined the SARS-CoV-2 response. Only two mild cases were covered by the study, and larger cohorts that include severe cases with pre-infection samples were considered necessary. Contracting CD4+ clones were found mainly in CM and EM memory subsets, while CD8+ clones were enriched in EMRA. SARS-CoV-2 specificity was not confirmed for the second-wave clones peaking on day 37.

Of note for this clonotype: This receptor's antigen is unknown. Per-base qualities were not stored, and no clone one base away is much larger.

TCRdb names Illumina NovaSeq 6000 as the instrument used. TCRalpha and TCRbeta cDNA libraries were built by 5'RACE with constant-segment primers, adding sample barcodes and unique molecular identifiers. Trizol reagent was used to extract RNA from every sample. Libraries were amplified in two PCR steps, with a second sample barcode and Illumina TruSeq adapters added in the second step. The libraries were sequenced on an Illumina NovaSeq using 2 x 150 bp paired-end reads. As for the authors' bioinformatics: Reads were demultiplexed and collapsed into UMI-guided consensus sequences with migec v1.2.7. With mixcr v2.1.11, UMI consensuses were aligned to TRA and TRB V and J templates and assembled into clonotypes. Clonotypes were classified as expanded or contracted when called significant by both edgeR and NoisET, with noise models trained on biological replicates. For edgeR calls, the thresholds were a false discovery rate-adjusted p below 0.01 and a log2 fold-change of 1. As an exploratory analysis of dynamics, max-normalized trajectories of the 1000 most abundant clonotypes were examined by PCA with hierarchical clustering. The CD4 or CD8 phenotype of responding clones was assigned using the separately sequenced CD4+ and CD8+ repertoires. TCRdb itself trimmed the public reads at Q25 with fastp, ran MiXCR and retained productive beta chains. For every CDR3 protein sequence, its rows merge into one entry that carries the most common genes and DNA. These V and J calls originate from TCRdb's pipeline instead of the authors' own analysis. Counted in this sample were roughly 450,000 distinct CDR3 sequences; about 20% of them appeared once. More than 9% of the sample is in the top ten clones.

Ficoll-Paque density gradient centrifugation was used to isolate PBMCs. V has 5 bases trimmed and J has 3 bases trimmed; junction bases matching no gene number 3. Reading the germline V gene gives CDR1 KGHSH and CDR2 LQKENI. Reading from cysteine to phenylalanine, the CDR3 counts 14 amino acids. The kept DNA is CDR3 alone, 42 bases in frame from the first base. The source of this sequence is an adult woman who had mild COVID-19 (a few samples of this study predate the infection). The sample titles of this study are shuffled in the database, so cell type and time point are left out; the donor was told from shared clones. Sequencing was done on a sample of PBMCs or a T cell subset sorted from them (not recorded which). The receptor chain draws on TRBV18 and TRBJ2-3; 9 junctional bases match TRBD1. The DNA is as follows: TGTGCCAGCTCAGACGGACAGGGGACAGATACGCAGTATTTT. The translation is CASSDGQGTDTQYF.